Below are 10 T cell receptor beta chains sequenced from a single sample in a study of T cells in Graves' hyperthyroidism and ophthalmopathy. Amplification yielded TCR beta CDR3 regions, with RNA transcripts as the source. HTBI primers were the set used in a first-round RT-PCR of the TCR CDR3. One entry per CDR3 protein results from TCRdb running MiXCR on the multiplex PCR reads. The sample has 540,000 or so distinct CDR3 sequences; 15% to 17% are singletons. Input material: blood. These receptors came from a young woman with Graves' hyperthyroidism.

This clonotype was observed many times. This rearrangement joins TRBV5-1 to TRBJ2-2; tentative D call: TRBD1 (6 bases). V was clipped by 3 bases and J by 5 bases, with 11 bases between them. CDR1 SGHRS and CDR2 YFSETQ come from the germline V gene. The CDR3 totals 14 residues. As DNA, the CDR3 is TGCGCCAGCAGCTCTACAGGGCAGACCGGGGAGCTGTTTTTT. Encoded protein: CASSSTGQTGELFF. Full variable domain (remainder filled in from reference TRBV5-1 and TRBJ2-2): KAGVTQTPRYLIKTRGQQVTLSCSPISGHRSVSWYQQTPGQGLQFLFEYFSETQRNKGNFPGRFSGRQFSNSRSEMNVSTLELGDSALYLCASSSTGQTGELFFGEGSRLTVL.

In this sample, this clonotype turned up a few times. The chain combines TRBV7-6 with TRBJ1-1, with 7 bases aligning to TRBD1. This CDR3 is 15 amino acids long. Unmatched junction bases numbered 10, after V lost 5 bases and J lost 4 bases. The V gene's germline CDR1 is SGHVS and CDR2 FNYEAQ. This CDR3 reads CASSDSGAGGTEAFF. CDR3 coding DNA: TGTGCCAGCAGCGACTCCGGGGCAGGGGGCACTGAAGCTTTCTTT.

This clonotype has a handful of counts. The genes are TRBV5-4 and TRBJ2-1; a weak D match, TRBD2 (6 bases). Germline CDR1 is SGHNT and CDR2 is YYREEE (reference sequence). The CDR3 runs to 16 residues. Trimming took 0 bases from V and 7 from J, leaving 17 bases between them. CDR3 protein: CASSLGGPSGWNEQFF. The CDR3 nucleotides read TGTGCCAGCAGCTTGGGCGGCCCAAGCGGGTGGAATGAGCAGTTCTTC.

This clonotype was found many times. The chain employs TRBV5-6 and TRBJ1-1; weak D call: TRBD1 (5 bases). The CDR3 length is 15 residues. Trimming removed 0 bases from V and 1 base from J, with 10 bases in between. CDR1 SGHDT and CDR2 YYEEEE come from the germline V gene. CDR3 coding DNA: TGTGCCAGCAGCTTGGCACAGGTTGCGAACACTGAAGCTTTCTTT. Translation: CASSLAQVANTEAFF.

This clonotype was seen a few times. This chain connects TRBV25-1 to TRBJ2-7; D ambiguous. CDR1 and CDR2 (germline): MGHDK, SYGVNS. The CDR3 has 11 amino acids. V was trimmed by 8 bases and J by 5 bases, leaving 10 bases between them. CDR3 in DNA: TGTGCCAGCGCTAAAGGGCACGAGCAGTACTTC. Translation: CASAKGHEQYF.

This clonotype was recorded once. The chain has TRBV7-6 and TRBJ1-4; perhaps TRBD1 as D (6 bases). The CDR3 consists of 13 residues. Germline V gene lookup returns CDR1 SGHVS and CDR2 FNYEAQ. The V end lost 5 bases, the J end lost 6 bases, and 10 bases lay between the germline ends. CDR3 loop: CASSDWTDEKLFF. The DNA of the CDR3 is TGTGCCAGCAGCGACTGGACAGATGAAAAACTGTTTTTT.

This clonotype was detected many times. This rearrangement joins TRBV3-1 to TRBJ2-2; perhaps TRBD2 as D (6 bases). Germline V gene lookup returns CDR1 LGHDT and CDR2 YNNKEL (reference sequence). Trimming took off 3 bases at V and 4 bases at J, with 12 bases between the two ends. The CDR3 consists of 15 residues. The CDR3 reads CASSHPTSTTGELFF. The DNA of the CDR3 is TGTGCCAGCAGCCACCCGACTAGTACCACCGGGGAGCTGTTTTTT. Drawing the rest from reference TRBV3-1 and TRBJ2-2, the complete variable domain is DTAVSQTPKYLVTQMGNDKSIKCEQNLGHDTMYWYKQDSKKFLKIMFSYNNKELIINETVPNRFSPKSPDKAHLNLHINSLELGDSAVYFCASSHPTSTTGELFFGEGSRLTVL.

To note about this clonotype: This sequence may be a read error, since a much larger clone differs from it by one base. The chain carries TRBV3-1 and TRBJ2-3; D might be TRBD1 (5 bases). In germline, CDR1 is LGHDT, CDR2 YNNKEL (reference sequence). The V and J ends lost 4 bases and 4 bases respectively, with 12 bases between them. This CDR3 has 14 residues. CDR3 sequence: CASSRGRSPDTQYF. The CDR3 DNA sequence: TGTGCCAGCAGCCGGGGCAGGAGTCCAGATACGCAGTATTTT.

The rearrangement links TRBV6-1 to TRBJ2-7; 9 bases are shared with TRBD2. Looked up from germline, CDR1 is MNHNS and CDR2 is SASEGT. This CDR3 spans 15 amino acids. V shed 6 bases, J shed 2 bases, and the junction held 8 bases outside the gene matches. The CDR3 region is CASSSKTSGTYEQYF. The CDR3 DNA reads as TGTGCCAGCAGCTCAAAGACTAGCGGAACCTACGAGCAGTACTTC.

This clonotype was detected ten times or more. This chain connects TRBV7-6 to TRBJ1-3, with D perhaps matching TRBD1 (5 bases). V was pared by 4 bases and J by 2 bases, with 15 bases between. The CDR3 is made up of 16 amino acids. Germline V gene lookup returns CDR1 SGHVS and CDR2 FNYEAQ. The CDR3 nucleotides are TGTGCCAGCAGCTCGCCGCTGCGACAGCCTGGAAACACCATATATTTT. Protein sequence: CASSSPLRQPGNTIYF. The complete variable domain, with remaining parts taken from reference TRBV7-6 and TRBJ1-3, reads GAGVSQSPRYKVTKRGQDVALRCDPISGHVSLYWYRQALGQGPEFLTYFNYEAQQDKSGLPNDRFSAERPEGSISTLTIQRTEQRDSAMYRCASSSPLRQPGNTIYFGEGSWLTVV.